This entry describes one T cell receptor beta chain. The CDR3 runs to 15 residues. Trimming took 6 bases from V and 4 from J, leaving 18 bases between them. From germline, CDR1 is SNHLY and CDR2 FYNNEI. The record originates from a study of blood T cell repertoires in COVID-19. The wider study: Samples came from the United States, Italy and Spain, spanning acute and convalescent COVID-19.

Profiling relied on immunoSEQ multiplex PCR, and the TCRdb table lists in-frame clones only, not all of them. The repertoire holds approximately 110,000 clones, roughly 86% seen once, with under 5% in the top ten. Specimen: peripheral blood. The V and J genes are TRBV2 and TRBJ1-1; D might be TRBD1 (6 bases). The source of this sequence is a middle-aged man with acute or convalescent COVID-19. The CDR3 bases are TGTGCCAGCAGGAAAGAACTAAACAGGGCCACTGAAGCTTTCTTT. Translation gives CASRKELNRATEAFF.